This T cell receptor beta chain derives from a study of control samples from healthy donors and cancer patients. In this sample, this clone turned up once. With 3 bases removed from V and 0 bases from J, the gap between germline ends came to 12 bases. The CDR3 contains 15 residues. Germline loops: CDR1 DFQATT, CDR2 SNEGSKA (reference sequence). Repertoires were generated with immunoSEQ multiplex PCR, while TCRdb's copy carries only in-frame clones and drops some. The sample includes about 49,000 clones, around 90% of them seen just once. This receptor was obtained from a young man with colorectal cancer. The chain has TRBV20-1 and TRBJ1-5; unclear D gene. Sequenced sample: PBMCs. CDR3 protein: CSASKTLYSNQPQHF. The CDR3 nucleotides are TGCAGTGCTAGTAAGACTCTTTATAGCAATCAGCCCCAGCATTTT.